Below, 5 T cell receptor beta chains from the same sample are listed, as sequenced in a study of OX40 agonist ivuxolimab in advanced cancers. The table came from immunoSEQ multiplex PCR; TCRdb's copy has only in-frame clones and leaves some out. The data contain approximately 58,000 clones, more than 70% of them singletons. Sequenced here: CD4+ or CD8+ T cells sorted from blood, sampled in a trial of the OX40 agonist ivuxolimab. These TCRs come from an adult with an advanced solid tumor such as melanoma, head and neck, liver or kidney cancer.

The gene calls are TRBV28 and TRBJ1-2; 9 positions match TRBD1. There are 15 residues in the CDR3. After removal of 5 bases from V and 8 bases from J, the junction contained 12 bases not matched to a gene. Germline V lookup: CDR1 MDHEN, CDR2 SYDVKM. For the CDR3, the DNA is TGTGCCAGCAGTACACCGGGACAGGGTCATTGGGGCTACACCTTC. Translated, it gives CASSTPGQGHWGYTF.

V and J are TRBV20-1 and TRBJ2-1; 8 bases fit TRBD1. From germline, CDR1 is DFQATT and CDR2 SNEGSKA (reference sequence). The CDR3 covers 11 residues. This CDR3 is CSFGQGNEQFF. CDR3 bases: TGCAGCTTCGGACAGGGCAATGAGCAGTTCTTC.

V usage is TRBV27 and J usage is TRBJ1-6; D may be TRBD1 (6 bases). The V end was cut by 6 bases, the J end by 10 bases, with 16 bases between. The CDR3 covers 14 residues. Germline V gene sequence: CDR1 MNHEY, CDR2 SMNVEV (reference sequence). The CDR3 DNA sequence: TGTGCCAGCAGAACTACAGGGAGTGGATCACCCCTCCACTTT. It is translated as CASRTTGSGSPLHF.

The chain joins TRBV6-5 to TRBJ2-7; 10 bases fit TRBD2. CDR1 is MNHEY, CDR2 SVGAGI, per germline. After removal of 0 bases from V and 3 bases from J, the junction contained 5 bases not matched to a gene. The CDR3 contains 16 residues. The CDR3 protein is CASSYSMGLANYEQYF. In DNA, the CDR3 is TGTGCCAGCAGTTACTCGATGGGACTAGCGAACTACGAGCAGTACTTC.

The chain has TRBV23-1 and TRBJ2-1; 8 nucleotides align to TRBD1. TRBV23-1 is marked as an open reading frame, function uncertain. There are 15 residues in the CDR3. Trimming removed 7 bases from V and 1 base from J; junction bases left unmatched: 6. This chain's CDR3 is CASTSTGESYNEQFF. CDR3 in DNA: TGCGCCAGCACTTCGACAGGGGAGTCCTACAATGAGCAGTTCTTC.